What follows are 19 T cell receptor beta chains derived from one specimen sequenced in a study of identical twins' blood T cells. MiXCR was run by TCRdb on the 5' RACE reads, yielding one entry per CDR3 protein. The sample records around 380,000 distinct CDR3 sequences, 28% being singletons. The specimen was PBMCs. The receptors come from a woman aged 18-49 years in good health.

This chain links TRBV20-1 with TRBJ2-7, with 10 bases fitting TRBD1. Trimming took 6 bases from V and 5 from J; bases not matched to a gene: 19. The CDR3 contains 17 residues. Germline V CDR1 and CDR2: DFQATT, SNEGSKA (reference sequence). The CDR3 DNA reads as TGCAGTGCCGAACCTCTCCGAGGGGACAGGGGTAAACACGAGCAGTACTTC. Translated, it gives CSAEPLRGDRGKHEQYF.

On this clonotype itself: A read error may explain this, as a much larger clone is one base away. The genes are TRBV7-3 and TRBJ2-5, with a weak D call TRBD1 (6 bases). Looked up from germline, CDR1 is SGHTA and CDR2 is FQGTGA. The CDR3 is 13 amino acids. The CDR3 bases are TGTGCCGGCAGCTTTGCAGGGGCAGAGACCCAGTACTTC. Translation: CAGSFAGAETQYF.

The rearrangement links TRBV5-1 to TRBJ2-3; D is unclear. The CDR3 has 14 residues. CDR1 SGHRS and CDR2 YFSETQ come from the germline V gene. With 0 bases removed from V and 6 bases from J, the gap between germline ends came to 11 bases. Here the CDR3 reads CASSLVGSLDTQYF. CDR3 nucleotides: TGCGCCAGCAGCTTGGTCGGTAGCCTGGATACGCAGTATTTT.

This chain joins TRBV5-4 and TRBJ2-7; TRBD2 aligns across 10 bases. Germline V gene lookup returns CDR1 SGHNT and CDR2 YYREEE (reference sequence). This CDR3 has 15 residues. J lost 2 bases, V lost 0 bases, and 2 bases had no gene match. CDR3 protein: CASSLGTSGTYEQYF. The DNA for the CDR3 is TGTGCCAGCAGCTTGGGCACTAGCGGGACCTACGAGCAGTACTTC.

The rearrangement uses TRBV11-2 and TRBJ2-7, with a tentative D call TRBD2 (5 bases). V was cut by 1 base and J by 0 bases, with 7 bases left in between. Germline V gene data show CDR1 as SGHAT and CDR2 as FQNNGV. The CDR3 is 14 residues long. This chain's CDR3 is CASSLAGFSYEQYF. DNA for the CDR3: TGTGCCAGCAGCTTAGCGGGGTTCTCCTACGAGCAGTACTTC.

The chain is built from TRBV9 and TRBJ1-5, with D perhaps TRBD1 (5 bases). Germline assignment: CDR1 SGDLS and CDR2 YYNGEE. Deletions cut 0 bases from V and 1 base from J, with 8 bases between. CDR3 length equals 15 residues. The DNA for the CDR3 is TGTGCCAGCAGCGTAGAAGGGGCCAGCAATCAGCCCCAGCATTTT. Translation gives CASSVEGASNQPQHF. The full variable domain, rest sourced from reference TRBV9 and TRBJ1-5, is DSGVTQTPKHLITATGQRVTLRCSPRSGDLSVYWYQQSLDQGLQFLIQYYNGEERAKGNILERFSAQQFPDLHSELNLSSLELGDSALYFCASSVEGASNQPQHFGDGTRLSIL.

This clonotype was recorded a few times. This rearrangement joins TRBV7-9 to TRBJ1-3, with unresolved D. The CDR3 extends over 15 amino acids. Germline lookup yields CDR1 SEHNR and CDR2 FQNEAQ (reference sequence). V was shortened by 1 base and J by 0 bases, with 7 bases between the two germline ends. This CDR3 reads CASSLERFSGNTIYF. Here the CDR3 DNA reads TGTGCCAGCAGCTTAGAAAGGTTCTCTGGAAACACCATATATTTT.

This clonotype was found a few times. CDR3 amino acids: CASSYLFGTEAFF. The CDR3 nucleotides are TGTGCCAGCAGCTATCTTTTCGGCACTGAAGCTTTCTTT. The chain has TRBV7-2 and TRBJ1-1, with D unclear. Trimming cost V 4 bases and J 4 bases, with 10 bases left between them. Germline CDR1 SGHTA, CDR2 FQGNSA. There are 13 residues in the CDR3.

This clonotype has ten or more counts. This chain uses TRBV5-1 with TRBJ1-2, with 7 nucleotides matching TRBD1. Germline V CDR1 and CDR2: SGHRS, YFSETQ. The CDR3 has 16 amino acids. The ends lost 0 bases at V and 4 bases at J; junction bases unmatched: 9. As DNA, the CDR3 is TGCGCCAGCAGCTTGGCCGGGACAGTGAATCCCTATGGCTACACCTTC. It encodes CASSLAGTVNPYGYTF.

This chain joins TRBV5-1 and TRBJ2-5; D may be TRBD1 or TRBD2 (5 bases each). Germline CDR1 and CDR2: SGHRS and YFSETQ. The V gene lost 3 bases and the J gene lost 2 bases, with 8 bases spanning the gap. This CDR3 is 13 amino acids long. CDR3: CASSSGGQETQYF. CDR3 sequence (DNA): TGCGCCAGCAGCTCTGGGGGACAAGAGACCCAGTACTTC. Supplemented by reference TRBV5-1 and TRBJ2-5, the full variable domain reads KAGVTQTPRYLIKTRGQQVTLSCSPISGHRSVSWYQQTPGQGLQFLFEYFSETQRNKGNFPGRFSGRQFSNSRSEMNVSTLELGDSALYLCASSSGGQETQYFGPGTRLLVL.

The V call is TRBV5-1, the J call TRBJ1-5; a weak D match, TRBD1 (5 bases). Trimming pared 4 bases from V and 1 base from J, leaving 12 bases between. Germline V CDR1 and CDR2: SGHRS, YFSETQ. The CDR3 runs 15 residues. CDR3 sequence reads: CASSVQGGSNQPQHF. DNA for the CDR3: TGCGCCAGCAGCGTCCAGGGAGGAAGCAATCAGCCCCAGCATTTT.

The V and J genes are TRBV27 and TRBJ1-1, with D tentatively TRBD1 (5 bases). V was pared by 5 bases and J by 8 bases, with 15 bases between. The CDR3 runs 13 residues. Per germline, CDR1 MNHEY and CDR2 SMNVEV (reference sequence). The CDR3 spells CASSPLGHTEAFF. CDR3 in DNA: TGTGCCAGCAGTCCTCTAGGACATACCGAAGCTTTCTTT.

The V call is TRBV11-2, the J call TRBJ1-1; tentatively, D is TRBD1 (5 bases). The CDR3 length is 12 residues. V lost 3 bases to trimming and J lost 6 bases, with 8 bases between them. CDR1 is SGHAT, CDR2 FQNNGV, per germline. CDR3 residues: CASSFGRAEAFF. The DNA for the CDR3 is TGTGCCAGCAGCTTCGGCAGGGCTGAAGCTTTCTTT.

This clonotype was recorded a few times. The chain carries TRBV3-1 and TRBJ1-2; possible D gene TRBD1, 5 bases. Germline V gene lookup returns CDR1 LGHDT and CDR2 YNNKEL (reference sequence). Trimming pared 3 bases from V and 8 bases from J, leaving 7 bases between. There are 11 residues in the CDR3. This CDR3 reads CASSHRVGYTF. CDR3 nucleotides: TGTGCCAGCAGCCACAGGGTCGGCTACACCTTC.

This clonotype was recorded a few times. The V gene is TRBV3-1, the J gene TRBJ2-2; D gene unclear. CDR3 length: 14 amino acids. Per germline, CDR1 LGHDT and CDR2 YNNKEL (reference sequence). With 3 bases removed from V and 6 bases from J, the gap between germline ends came to 11 bases. CDR3 protein: CASSHPDRAGELFF. The CDR3 DNA reads as TGTGCCAGCAGCCACCCAGATCGGGCCGGGGAGCTGTTTTTT.

This clonotype was counted between two and nine times. V and J are TRBV20-1 and TRBJ2-1; D might be TRBD2 (5 bases). This CDR3 is 15 amino acids long. Trimming removed 3 bases at V and 7 bases at J, with 19 bases between. The germline CDR1 and CDR2 sequences are DFQATT and SNEGSKA (reference sequence). The CDR3, as DNA: TGCAGTGCTAGCTCGTTAGCGATCTTTGGGAATGAGCAGTTCTTC. This codes for CSASSLAIFGNEQFF.

This chain joins TRBV6-2 or TRBV6-3 and TRBJ1-5; 7 nucleotides align to TRBD1. Germline-derived CDR1 and CDR2 are MNHEY and SVGEGT. With V trimmed by 5 bases and J by 1 base, 11 bases remained unmatched. This CDR3 has 17 residues. The CDR3 bases are TGTGCCAGCAGTGCCCGACAGGGTAGTTCGAGCAATCAGCCCCAGCATTTT. Translated: CASSARQGSSSNQPQHF.

The chain joins TRBV29-1 to TRBJ1-2, with TRBD1 identical over 10 bases. The trim removed 3 bases at V and 8 bases at J, leaving 3 bases unmatched. Germline CDR1 and CDR2: SQVTM and ANQGSEA. The length of the CDR3 is 12 residues. The CDR3 here is CSVDWDRGGYTF. The CDR3 DNA sequence: TGCAGCGTTGACTGGGACAGGGGCGGCTACACCTTC.

The sample holds a few counts of this clonotype. This chain joins TRBV5-8 and TRBJ1-2; D gene ambiguous. V lost 3 bases and J 5 bases, leaving 8 bases between the germline ends. CDR3 length: 12 residues. From germline, CDR1 is SGHTS and CDR2 YDEGEE. The CDR3 loop is CASSWPGYGYTF. CDR3 bases: TGTGCCAGCAGCTGGCCGGGGTATGGCTACACCTTC.